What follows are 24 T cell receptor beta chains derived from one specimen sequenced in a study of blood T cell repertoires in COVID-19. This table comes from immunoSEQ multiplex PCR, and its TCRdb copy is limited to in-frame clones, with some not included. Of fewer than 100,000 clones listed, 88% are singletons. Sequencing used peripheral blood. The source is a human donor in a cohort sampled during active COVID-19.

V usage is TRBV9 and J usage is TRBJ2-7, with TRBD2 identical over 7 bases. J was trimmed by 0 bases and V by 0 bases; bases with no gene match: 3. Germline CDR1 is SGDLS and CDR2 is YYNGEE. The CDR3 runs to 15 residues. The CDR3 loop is CASSVGRDYSYEQYF. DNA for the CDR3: TGTGCCAGCAGCGTAGGACGGGACTACTCCTACGAGCAGTACTTC.

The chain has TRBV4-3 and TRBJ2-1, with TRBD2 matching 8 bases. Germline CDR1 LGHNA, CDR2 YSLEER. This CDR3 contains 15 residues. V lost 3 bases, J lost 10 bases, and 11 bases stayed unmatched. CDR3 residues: CASSQTRGGWEEQFF. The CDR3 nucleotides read TGCGCCAGCAGCCAGACCCGGGGGGGGTGGGAGGAGCAGTTCTTC.

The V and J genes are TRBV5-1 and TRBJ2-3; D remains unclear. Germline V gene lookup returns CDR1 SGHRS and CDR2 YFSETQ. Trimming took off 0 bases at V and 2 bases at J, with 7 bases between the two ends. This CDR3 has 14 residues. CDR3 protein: CASSLGSSTDTQYF. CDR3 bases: TGCGCCAGCAGCTTGGGAAGCTCCACAGATACGCAGTATTTT.

CDR3 loop: CASSPRDRGGNEQFF. For the CDR3, the DNA is TGTGCCAGCAGTCCTCGGGACAGGGGGGGAAATGAGCAGTTCTTC. The V gene is TRBV6-5, the J gene TRBJ2-1; 11 bases match TRBD1. Germline CDR1 MNHEY, CDR2 SVGAGI. The CDR3 runs 15 residues. With V trimmed by 5 bases and J by 7 bases, 7 bases remained unmatched.

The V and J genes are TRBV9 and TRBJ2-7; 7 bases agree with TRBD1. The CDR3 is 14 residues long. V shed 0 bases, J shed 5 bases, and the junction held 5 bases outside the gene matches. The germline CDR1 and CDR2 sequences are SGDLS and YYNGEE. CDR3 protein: CASSVDGQGDEQYF. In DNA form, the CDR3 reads TGTGCCAGCAGCGTAGACGGCCAGGGGGACGAGCAGTACTTC.

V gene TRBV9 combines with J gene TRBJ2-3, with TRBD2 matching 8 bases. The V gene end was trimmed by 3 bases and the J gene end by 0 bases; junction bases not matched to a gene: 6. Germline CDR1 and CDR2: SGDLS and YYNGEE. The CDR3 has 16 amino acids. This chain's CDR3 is CASSARLAISTDTQYF. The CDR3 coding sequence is TGTGCCAGCAGCGCCAGACTAGCGATCAGCACAGATACGCAGTATTTT.

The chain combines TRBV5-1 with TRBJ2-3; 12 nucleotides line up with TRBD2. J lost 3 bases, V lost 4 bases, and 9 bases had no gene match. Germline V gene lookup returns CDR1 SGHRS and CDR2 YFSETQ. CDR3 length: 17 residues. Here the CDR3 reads CASSPSPTSGRTDTQYF. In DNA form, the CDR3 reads TGCGCCAGCAGCCCCTCTCCTACTAGCGGGAGGACAGATACGCAGTATTTT. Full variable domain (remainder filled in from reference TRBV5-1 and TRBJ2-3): KAGVTQTPRYLIKTRGQQVTLSCSPISGHRSVSWYQQTPGQGLQFLFEYFSETQRNKGNFPGRFSGRQFSNSRSEMNVSTLELGDSALYLCASSPSPTSGRTDTQYFGPGTRLTVL.

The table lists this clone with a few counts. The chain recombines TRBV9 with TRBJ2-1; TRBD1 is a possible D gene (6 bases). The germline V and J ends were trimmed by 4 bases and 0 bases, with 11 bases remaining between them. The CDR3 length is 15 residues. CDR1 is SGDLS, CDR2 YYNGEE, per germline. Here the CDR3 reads CASSLQGYSYNEQFF. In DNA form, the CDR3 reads TGTGCCAGCAGCCTCCAGGGGTACTCCTACAATGAGCAGTTCTTC. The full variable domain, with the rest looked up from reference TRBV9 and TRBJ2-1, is DSGVTQTPKHLITATGQRVTLRCSPRSGDLSVYWYQQSLDQGLQFLIQYYNGEERAKGNILERFSAQQFPDLHSELNLSSLELGDSALYFCASSLQGYSYNEQFFGPGTRLTVL.

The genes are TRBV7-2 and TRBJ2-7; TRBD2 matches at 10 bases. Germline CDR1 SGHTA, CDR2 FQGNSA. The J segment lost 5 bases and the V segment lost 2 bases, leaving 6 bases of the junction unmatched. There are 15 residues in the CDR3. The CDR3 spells CASSLFPSGSNEQYF. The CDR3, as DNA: TGTGCCAGCAGCTTATTTCCTAGCGGGAGCAACGAGCAGTACTTC.

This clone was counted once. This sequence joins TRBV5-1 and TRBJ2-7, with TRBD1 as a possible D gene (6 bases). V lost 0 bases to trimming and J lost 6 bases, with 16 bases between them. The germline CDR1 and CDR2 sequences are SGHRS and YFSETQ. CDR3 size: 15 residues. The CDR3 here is CASSLVGAGSGEQYF. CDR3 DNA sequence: TGCGCCAGCAGCTTGGTGGGGGCAGGGTCGGGCGAGCAGTACTTC.

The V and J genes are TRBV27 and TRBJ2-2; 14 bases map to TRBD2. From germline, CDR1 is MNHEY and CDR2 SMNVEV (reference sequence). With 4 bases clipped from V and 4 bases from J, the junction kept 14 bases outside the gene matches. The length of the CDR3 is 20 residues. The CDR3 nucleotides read TGTGCCAGCAGTTCCAGGTGGCGGTTGACTAGCGGGAGGGGCACCGGGGAGCTGTTTTTT. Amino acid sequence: CASSSRWRLTSGRGTGELFF.

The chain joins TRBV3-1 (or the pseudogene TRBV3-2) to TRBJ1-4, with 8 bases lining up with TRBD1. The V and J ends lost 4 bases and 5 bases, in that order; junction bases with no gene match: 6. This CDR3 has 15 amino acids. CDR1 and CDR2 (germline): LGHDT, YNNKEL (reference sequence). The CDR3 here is CASSLGTGKNEKLFF. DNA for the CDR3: TGTGCCAGCAGCCTTGGGACAGGAAAGAATGAAAAACTGTTTTTT.

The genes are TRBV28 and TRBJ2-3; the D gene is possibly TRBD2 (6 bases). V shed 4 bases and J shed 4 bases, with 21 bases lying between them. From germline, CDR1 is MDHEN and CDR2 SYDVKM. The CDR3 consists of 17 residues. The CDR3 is CASSSPSGTRDPDTQYF. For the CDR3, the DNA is TGTGCCAGCAGTTCGCCTAGTGGGACTCGGGACCCAGATACGCAGTATTTT.

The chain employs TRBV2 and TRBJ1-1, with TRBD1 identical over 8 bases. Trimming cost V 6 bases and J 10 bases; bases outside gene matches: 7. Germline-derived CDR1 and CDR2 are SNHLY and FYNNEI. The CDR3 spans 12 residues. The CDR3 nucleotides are TGTGCCAGCAGGATAGGACAGGGCTTAGCTTTCTTT. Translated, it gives CASRIGQGLAFF.

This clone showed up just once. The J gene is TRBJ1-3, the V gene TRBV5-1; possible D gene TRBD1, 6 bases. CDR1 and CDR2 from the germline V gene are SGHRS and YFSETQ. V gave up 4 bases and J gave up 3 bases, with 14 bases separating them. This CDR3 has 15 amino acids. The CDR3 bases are TGCGCCAGCAGCCCCGCCGGGACAAATGGAAACACCATATATTTT. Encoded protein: CASSPAGTNGNTIYF.

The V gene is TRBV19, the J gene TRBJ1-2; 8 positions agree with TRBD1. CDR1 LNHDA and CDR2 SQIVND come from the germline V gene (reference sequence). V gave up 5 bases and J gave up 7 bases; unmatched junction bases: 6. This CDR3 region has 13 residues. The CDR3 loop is CASSPTGGGGYTF. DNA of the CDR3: TGTGCCAGTAGTCCTACAGGGGGGGGTGGCTACACCTTC.

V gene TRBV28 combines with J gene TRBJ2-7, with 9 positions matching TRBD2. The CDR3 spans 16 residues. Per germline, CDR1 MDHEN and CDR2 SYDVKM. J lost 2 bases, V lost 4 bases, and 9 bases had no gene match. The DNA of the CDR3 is TGTGCCAGCAGTTGGAGCGGGAGGTTTGCCCCCTACGAGCAGTACTTC. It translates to CASSWSGRFAPYEQYF.

The CDR3 sequence: CASRVQGKSGNTIYF. The CDR3 DNA reads as TGTGCCAGTAGAGTACAGGGGAAGTCTGGAAACACCATATATTTT. V and J are TRBV19 and TRBJ1-3, with 7 bases lining up with TRBD1. The CDR3 is 15 residues long. V lost 6 bases and J lost 1; bases outside the gene matches: 6. The germline V gene has CDR1 LNHDA and CDR2 SQIVND (reference sequence).

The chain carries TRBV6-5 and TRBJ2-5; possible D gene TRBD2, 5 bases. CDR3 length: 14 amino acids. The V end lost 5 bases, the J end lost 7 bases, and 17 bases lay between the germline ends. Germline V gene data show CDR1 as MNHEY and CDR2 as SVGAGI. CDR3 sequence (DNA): TGTGCCAGCAGTCCATGGACTTCCTTGGGGACCCAGTACTTC. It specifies CASSPWTSLGTQYF.

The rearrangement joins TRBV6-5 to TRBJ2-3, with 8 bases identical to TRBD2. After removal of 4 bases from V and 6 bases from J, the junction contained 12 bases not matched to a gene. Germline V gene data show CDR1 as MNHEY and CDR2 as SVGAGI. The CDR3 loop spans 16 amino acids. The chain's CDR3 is CASSSLAAPEVDTQYF. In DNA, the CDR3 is TGTGCCAGCAGTTCACTAGCGGCCCCGGAGGTGGATACGCAGTATTTT.

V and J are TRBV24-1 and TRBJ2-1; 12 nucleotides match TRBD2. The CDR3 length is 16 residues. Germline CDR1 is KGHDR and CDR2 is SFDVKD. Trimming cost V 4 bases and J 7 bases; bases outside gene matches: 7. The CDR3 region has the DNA TGTGCCACCAGTGACCCACTAGCGGGGGGCATAAATGAGCAGTTCTTC. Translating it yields CATSDPLAGGINEQFF.

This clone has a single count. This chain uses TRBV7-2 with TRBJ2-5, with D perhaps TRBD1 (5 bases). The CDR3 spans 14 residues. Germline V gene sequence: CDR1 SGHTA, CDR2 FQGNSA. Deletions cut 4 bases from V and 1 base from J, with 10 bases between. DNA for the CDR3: TGTGCCAGCAGCTCCCGGACAAGCCAAGAGACCCAGTACTTC. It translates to CASSSRTSQETQYF.

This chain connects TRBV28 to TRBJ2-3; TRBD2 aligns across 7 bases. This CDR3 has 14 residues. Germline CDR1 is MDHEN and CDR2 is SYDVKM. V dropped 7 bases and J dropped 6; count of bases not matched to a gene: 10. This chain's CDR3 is CASTIAGSFDTQYF. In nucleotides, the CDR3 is TGTGCCAGCACCATAGCGGGCAGTTTCGATACGCAGTATTTT.

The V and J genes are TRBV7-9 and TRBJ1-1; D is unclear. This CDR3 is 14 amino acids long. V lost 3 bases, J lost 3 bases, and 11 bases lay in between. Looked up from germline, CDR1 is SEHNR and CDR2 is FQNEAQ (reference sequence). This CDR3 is CASSFEAMDTEAFF. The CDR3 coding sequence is TGTGCCAGCAGCTTTGAGGCCATGGACACTGAAGCTTTCTTT.